This TCR beta chain originates from a study of blood T cells in healthy people across ages. The overall study: Per two T cells, about one barcoded beta molecule was captured through template switching.

The authors ran a second PCR of roughly 7 to 11 cycles using a sample-barcoded 5' primer and a J-beta primer mix. Each cDNA molecule received a tag from a template-switch adaptor that had 12 random nucleotides. Researchers report that each sample yielded at least 3 million CDR3-containing paired-end reads. In TCRdb, the 5' RACE reads were re-called with MiXCR into one record per CDR3 protein. The top ten hold under 20% of the sample, which has about 1,000,000 distinct CDR3 sequences, around 45% seen once. CDR3 size: 15 residues. Per the germline V gene, CDR1 is SGHTA and CDR2 is FQGTGA. V was pared by 5 bases and J by 5 bases, with 18 bases between. Study conclusions and caveats: As naive T cell percentage varied, TCR beta diversity correlated strongly with it.

This clonotype showed up just a few times. Its antigen is unidentified. Sequencing input: blood. The receptor was isolated from a woman aged 60 to 75 in good health. The chain joins TRBV7-3 to TRBJ2-5; D may be TRBD1 (8 bases). CDR3: CASSPQQGGWETQYF. Written as DNA, the CDR3 is TGTGCCAGCAGCCCCCAACAGGGGGGGTGGGAGACCCAGTACTTC.